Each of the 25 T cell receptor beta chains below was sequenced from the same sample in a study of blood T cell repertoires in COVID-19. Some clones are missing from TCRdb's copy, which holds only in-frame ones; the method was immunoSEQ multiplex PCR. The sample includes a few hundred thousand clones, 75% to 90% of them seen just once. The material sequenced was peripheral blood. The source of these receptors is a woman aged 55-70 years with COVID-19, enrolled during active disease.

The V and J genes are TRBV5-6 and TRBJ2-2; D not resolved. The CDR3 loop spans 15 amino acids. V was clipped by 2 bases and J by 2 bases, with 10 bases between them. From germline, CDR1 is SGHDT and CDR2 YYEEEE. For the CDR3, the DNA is TGTGCCAGCAGCTTTACAGTGATCAACACCGGGGAGCTGTTTTTT. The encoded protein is CASSFTVINTGELFF.

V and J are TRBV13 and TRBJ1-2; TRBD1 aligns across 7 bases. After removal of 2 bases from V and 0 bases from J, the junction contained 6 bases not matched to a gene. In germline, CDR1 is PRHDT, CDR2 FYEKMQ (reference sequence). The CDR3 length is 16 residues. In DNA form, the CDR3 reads TGTGCCAGCAGCTTATTATCCGGGACAGCTAACTATGGCTACACCTTC. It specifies CASSLLSGTANYGYTF.

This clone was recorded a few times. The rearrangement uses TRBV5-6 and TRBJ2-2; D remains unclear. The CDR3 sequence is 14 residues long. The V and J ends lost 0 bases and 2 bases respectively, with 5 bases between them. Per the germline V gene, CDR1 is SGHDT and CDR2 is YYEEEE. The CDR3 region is CASSLVRNTGELFF. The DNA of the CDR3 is TGTGCCAGCAGCTTGGTCAGAAACACCGGGGAGCTGTTTTTT.

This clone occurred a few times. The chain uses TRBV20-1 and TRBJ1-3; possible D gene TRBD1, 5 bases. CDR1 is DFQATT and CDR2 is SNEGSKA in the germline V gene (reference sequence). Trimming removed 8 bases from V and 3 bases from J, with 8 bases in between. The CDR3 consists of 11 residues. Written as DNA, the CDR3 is TGCAGTTGCAGGGTTGGAAACACCATATATTTT. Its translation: CSCRVGNTIYF.

The CDR3 coding sequence is TGCGCCAGCAGCGACCTACAGGGGAAGTATGGCTACACCTTC. This translates into CASSDLQGKYGYTF. The rearrangement uses TRBV4-1 and TRBJ1-2, with 7 nucleotides matching TRBD1. The CDR3 sequence is 14 residues long. V shed 5 bases and J 5 bases; nucleotides not matched to a gene: 8. In germline, CDR1 is MGHRA, CDR2 YSYEKL.

The CDR3 region is CASSSPPGGRRYSNQPQHF. CDR3 DNA sequence: TGTGCCAGCAGTTCTCCCCCAGGAGGACGCAGATATAGCAATCAGCCCCAGCATTTT. The chain combines TRBV28 with TRBJ1-5; no definite D call. Per the germline V gene, CDR1 is MDHEN and CDR2 is SYDVKM. Trimming removed 4 bases at V and 0 bases at J, with 22 bases between. The CDR3 spans 19 residues.

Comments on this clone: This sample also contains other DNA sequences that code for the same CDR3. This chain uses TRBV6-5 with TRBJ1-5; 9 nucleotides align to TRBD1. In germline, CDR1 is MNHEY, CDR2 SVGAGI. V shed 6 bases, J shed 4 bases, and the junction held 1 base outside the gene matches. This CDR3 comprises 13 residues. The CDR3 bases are TGTGCCAGCAGGGGGACAGGGAATCAGCCCCAGCATTTT. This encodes CASRGTGNQPQHF.

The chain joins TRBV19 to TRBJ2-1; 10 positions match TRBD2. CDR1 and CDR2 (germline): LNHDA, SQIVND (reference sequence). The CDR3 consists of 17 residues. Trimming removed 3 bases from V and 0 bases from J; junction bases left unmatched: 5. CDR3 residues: CASSINSGGFSYNEQFF. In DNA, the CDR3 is TGTGCCAGTAGTATCAATAGCGGGGGGTTCTCCTACAATGAGCAGTTCTTC.

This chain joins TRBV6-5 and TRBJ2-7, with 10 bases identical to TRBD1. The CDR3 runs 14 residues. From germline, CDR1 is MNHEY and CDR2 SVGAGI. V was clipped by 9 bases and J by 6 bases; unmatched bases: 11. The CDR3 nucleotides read TGTGCCAGTATTCGGGACGGACAGGGGGTCGAGCAGTACTTC. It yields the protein CASIRDGQGVEQYF.

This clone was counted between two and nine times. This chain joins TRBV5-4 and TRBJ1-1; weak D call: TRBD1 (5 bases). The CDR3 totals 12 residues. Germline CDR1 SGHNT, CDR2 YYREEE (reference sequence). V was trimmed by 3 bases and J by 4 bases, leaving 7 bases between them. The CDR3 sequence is CASSWGVTEAFF. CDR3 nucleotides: TGTGCCAGCAGCTGGGGGGTCACTGAAGCTTTCTTT. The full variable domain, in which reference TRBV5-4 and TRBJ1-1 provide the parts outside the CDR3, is ETGVTQSPTHLIKTRGQQVTLRCSSQSGHNTVSWYQQALGQGPQFIFQYYREEENGRGNFPPRFSGLQFPNYSSELNVNALELDDSALYLCASSWGVTEAFFGQGTRLTVV.

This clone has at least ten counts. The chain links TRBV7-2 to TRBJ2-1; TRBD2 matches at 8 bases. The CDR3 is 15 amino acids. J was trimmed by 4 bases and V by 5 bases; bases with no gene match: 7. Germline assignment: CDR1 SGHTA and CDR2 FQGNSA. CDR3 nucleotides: TGTGCCAGCAGCCCCGGGGTAGCGGGGTACAATGAGCAGTTCTTC. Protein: CASSPGVAGYNEQFF.

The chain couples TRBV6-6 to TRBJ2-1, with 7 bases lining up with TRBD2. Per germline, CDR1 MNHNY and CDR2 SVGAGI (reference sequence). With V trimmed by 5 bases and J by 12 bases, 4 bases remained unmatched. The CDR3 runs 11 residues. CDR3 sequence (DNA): TGTGCCAGCAGTCCTACGGGGGGGCAGTTCTTC. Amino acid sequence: CASSPTGGQFF.

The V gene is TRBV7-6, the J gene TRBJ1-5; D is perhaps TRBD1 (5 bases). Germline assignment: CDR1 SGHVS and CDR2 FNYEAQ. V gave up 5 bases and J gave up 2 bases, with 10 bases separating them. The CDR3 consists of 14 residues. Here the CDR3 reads CASSRGGGNQPQHF. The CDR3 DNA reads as TGTGCCAGCAGCCGGGGGGGAGGCAATCAGCCCCAGCATTTT.

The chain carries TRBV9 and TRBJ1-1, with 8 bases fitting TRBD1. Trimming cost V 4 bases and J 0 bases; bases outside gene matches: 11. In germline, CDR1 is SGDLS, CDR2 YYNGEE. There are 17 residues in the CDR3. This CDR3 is CASSHDRGEGLNTEAFF. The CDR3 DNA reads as TGTGCCAGCAGCCACGACAGGGGAGAGGGGCTGAACACTGAAGCTTTCTTT.

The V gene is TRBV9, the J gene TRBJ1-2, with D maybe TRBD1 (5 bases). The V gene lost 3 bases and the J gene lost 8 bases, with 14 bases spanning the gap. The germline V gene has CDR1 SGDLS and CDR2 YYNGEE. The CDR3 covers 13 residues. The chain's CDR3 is CASSADSVWGYTF. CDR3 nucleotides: TGTGCCAGCAGCGCCGACAGCGTCTGGGGCTACACCTTC.

CDR3 in amino acids: CASRRGSGGATNTGELFF. DNA of the CDR3: TGTGCCAGCAGAAGAGGCAGCGGGGGGGCAACGAACACCGGGGAGCTGTTTTTT. V usage is TRBV9 and J usage is TRBJ2-2; 10 positions agree with TRBD2. Losses at the gene ends were 5 bases for V and 0 bases for J; bases not matched to a gene: 10. Germline CDR1 reads SGDLS; CDR2 reads YYNGEE. This CDR3 comprises 18 residues.

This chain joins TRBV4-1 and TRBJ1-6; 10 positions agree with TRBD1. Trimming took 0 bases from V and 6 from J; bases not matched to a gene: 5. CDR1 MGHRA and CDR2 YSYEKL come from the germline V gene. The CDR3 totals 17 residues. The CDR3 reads CASSQEVRDRGNSPLHF. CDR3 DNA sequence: TGCGCCAGCAGCCAAGAGGTGCGGGACAGGGGTAATTCACCCCTCCACTTT.

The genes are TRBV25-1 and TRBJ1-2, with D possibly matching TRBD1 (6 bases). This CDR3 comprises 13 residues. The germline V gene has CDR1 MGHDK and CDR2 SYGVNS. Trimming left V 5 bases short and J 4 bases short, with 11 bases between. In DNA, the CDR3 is TGTGCCAGCAGTTTCGGACAGTCCTATGGCTACACCTTC. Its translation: CASSFGQSYGYTF.

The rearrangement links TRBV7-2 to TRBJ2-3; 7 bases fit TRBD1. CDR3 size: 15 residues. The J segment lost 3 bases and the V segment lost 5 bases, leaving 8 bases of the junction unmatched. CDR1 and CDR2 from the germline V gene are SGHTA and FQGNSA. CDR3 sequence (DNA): TGTGCCAGCAGCCAAGACAGGGTTAGTACAGATACGCAGTATTTT. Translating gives CASSQDRVSTDTQYF.

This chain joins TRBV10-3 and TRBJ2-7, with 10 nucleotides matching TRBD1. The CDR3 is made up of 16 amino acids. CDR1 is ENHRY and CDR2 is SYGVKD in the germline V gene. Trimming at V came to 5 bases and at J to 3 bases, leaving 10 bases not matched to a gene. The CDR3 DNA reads TGTGCCATCAGTTTTTACCCGGGGACAGGGGTCTACGAGCAGTACTTC. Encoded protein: CAISFYPGTGVYEQYF.

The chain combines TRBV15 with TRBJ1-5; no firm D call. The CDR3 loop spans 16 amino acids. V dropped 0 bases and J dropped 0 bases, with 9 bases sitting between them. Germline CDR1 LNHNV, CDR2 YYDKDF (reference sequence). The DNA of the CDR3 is TGTGCCACCAGCAGAGATACCGACACTAGCAATCAGCCCCAGCATTTT. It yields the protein CATSRDTDTSNQPQHF.

In DNA form, the CDR3 reads TGCGCCAGCAGTGACCCAGGGGAGGGGTATGGCTACACCTTC. Its translation is CASSDPGEGYGYTF. The V call is TRBV10-2, the J call TRBJ1-2; D is possibly TRBD1 (6 bases). V dropped 3 bases and J dropped 5 bases, with 13 bases sitting between them. The CDR3 contains 14 residues. Germline V gives CDR1 WSHSY, CDR2 SAAADI.

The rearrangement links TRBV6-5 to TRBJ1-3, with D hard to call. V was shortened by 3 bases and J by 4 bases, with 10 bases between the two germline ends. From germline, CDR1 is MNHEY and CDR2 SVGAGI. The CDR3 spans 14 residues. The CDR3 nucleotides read TGTGCCAGCAGTTATACCGGGGTCGGAAACACCATATATTTT. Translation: CASSYTGVGNTIYF.

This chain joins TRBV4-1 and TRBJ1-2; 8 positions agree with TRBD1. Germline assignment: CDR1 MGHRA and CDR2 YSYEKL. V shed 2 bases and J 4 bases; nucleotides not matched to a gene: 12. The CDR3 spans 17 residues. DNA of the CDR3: TGCGCCAGCAGCCAATCCGACAGGGGATTATCCGCCTATGGCTACACCTTC. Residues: CASSQSDRGLSAYGYTF.

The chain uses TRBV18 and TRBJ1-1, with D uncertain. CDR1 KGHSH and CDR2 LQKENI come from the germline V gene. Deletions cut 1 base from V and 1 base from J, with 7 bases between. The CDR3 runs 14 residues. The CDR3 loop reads CASSPLVENTEAFF. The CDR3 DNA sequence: TGTGCCAGCTCACCACTTGTAGAGAACACTGAAGCTTTCTTT.